These T cell receptor beta chains were read from a single sample in a study of beta chain features in type 1 diabetes. Clones were read by immunoSEQ multiplex PCR, and TCRdb kept only the in-frame ones, dropping some. The table lists roughly 100,000 clones, about 26% of them singletons. The source material was central memory CD4+ T cells from blood. The source of these receptors is a woman under 30 with type 1 diabetes. CDR3s include the opening cysteine and the closing phenylalanine or tryptophan. A D gene is named only where the DNA matches it firmly. A row's size may be missing; if present it is once, few, many or a size class.

D gene: NA; J gene: TRBJ2-3; clone size: NA; V gene: TRBV2; CDR3 protein: CASSGLTDTQYF; CDR3 DNA: TGTGCCAGCAGTGGGCTGACAGATACGCAGTATTTT
D gene: NA; J gene: TRBJ1-5; clone size: few; V gene: TRBV2; CDR3 protein: CASSDGQYNQPQHF; CDR3 DNA: TGTGCCAGCAGTGACGGACAGTACAATCAGCCCCAGCATTTT
D gene: NA; J gene: TRBJ2-1; clone size: few; V gene: TRBV6-1; CDR3 protein: CASSEVGTEQFF; CDR3 DNA: TGTGCCAGCAGTGAAGTCGGGACAGAGCAGTTCTTC
D gene: NA; J gene: TRBJ2-1; clone size: few; V gene: TRBV5-4; CDR3 protein: CASSLDTGFYNEQFF; CDR3 DNA: TGTGCCAGCAGCTTGGATACAGGCTTCTACAATGAGCAGTTCTTC
D gene: NA; J gene: TRBJ2-7; clone size: few; V gene: TRBV2; CDR3 protein: CASRAGTVRSYEQYF; CDR3 DNA: TGTGCCAGCAGGGCCGGAACAGTAAGATCCTACGAGCAGTACTTC
D gene: TRBD2; J gene: TRBJ2-4; clone size: few; V gene: TRBV7-3; CDR3 protein: CASSLRPGLAGGFPSKNIQYF; CDR3 DNA: TGTGCCAGCAGCTTACGCCCTGGACTAGCGGGAGGTTTCCCTTCCAAAAACATTCAGTACTTC
D gene: TRBD2; J gene: TRBJ2-1; clone size: few; V gene: TRBV7-9; CDR3 protein: CASSPLPGTSGSSYNEQFF; CDR3 DNA: TGTGCCAGCAGCCCACTCCCCGGGACTAGCGGGAGCTCCTACAATGAGCAGTTCTTC
D gene: NA; J gene: TRBJ1-2; clone size: few; V gene: TRBV27; CDR3 protein: CATKRAVQPNYGYTF; CDR3 DNA: TGTGCCACTAAGAGGGCAGTCCAACCAAACTATGGCTACACCTTC
D gene: NA; J gene: TRBJ1-2; clone size: few; V gene: TRBV4-2; CDR3 protein: CASSHDQGNYGYTF; CDR3 DNA: TGTGCCAGCAGCCACGATCAGGGTAACTATGGCTACACCTTC
D gene: TRBD1; J gene: TRBJ2-7; clone size: NA; V gene: TRBV7-9; CDR3 protein: CASSLVSFVATGLNYEQYF; CDR3 DNA: TGTGCCAGCAGCTTAGTGTCTTTCGTAGCGACAGGGCTCAACTACGAGCAGTACTTC
D gene: NA; J gene: TRBJ2-5; clone size: NA; V gene: TRBV14; CDR3 protein: CASSQDKGSRTQYF; CDR3 DNA: TGTGCCAGCAGCCAAGATAAGGGGTCTAGGACCCAGTACTTC
D gene: TRBD2; J gene: TRBJ2-3; clone size: few; V gene: TRBV25-1; CDR3 protein: CASSRGGRGTDTQYF; CDR3 DNA: TGTGCCAGCAGCCGCGGGGGGAGGGGCACAGATACGCAGTATTTT
D gene: NA; J gene: TRBJ2-5; clone size: NA; V gene: TRBV19; CDR3 protein: CASSTRPRETQYF; CDR3 DNA: TGTGCCAGTAGTACCCGACCTAGAGAGACCCAGTACTTC
D gene: TRBD2; J gene: TRBJ2-5; clone size: few; V gene: TRBV5-1; CDR3 protein: CASSLAGGQETQYF; CDR3 DNA: TGCGCCAGCAGCTTGGCGGGAGGGCAAGAGACCCAGTACTTC
D gene: NA; J gene: TRBJ1-1; clone size: NA; V gene: TRBV6-6; CDR3 protein: CASSAPGSTEAFF; CDR3 DNA: TGTGCCAGCAGTGCCCCGGGGAGCACTGAAGCTTTCTTT
D gene: TRBD2; J gene: TRBJ2-1; clone size: NA; V gene: TRBV18; CDR3 protein: CASSSLNTGTSDNEQFF; CDR3 DNA: TGTGCCAGCTCATCACTGAATACCGGGACTAGTGATAATGAGCAGTTCTTC
D gene: TRBD1; J gene: TRBJ1-5; clone size: few; V gene: TRBV19; CDR3 protein: CASSTIGQGRDQPQHF; CDR3 DNA: TGTGCCAGTAGTACAATAGGACAGGGGCGAGATCAGCCCCAGCATTTT
D gene: NA; J gene: TRBJ2-3; clone size: few; V gene: TRBV7-2; CDR3 protein: CASSFSTGTDTQYF; CDR3 DNA: TGTGCCAGCAGCTTTTCTACAGGCACAGATACGCAGTATTTT
D gene: NA; J gene: TRBJ2-5; clone size: NA; V gene: TRBV6-6; CDR3 protein: CASKDIQETQYF; CDR3 DNA: TGTGCCAGCAAGGACATCCAAGAGACCCAGTACTTC
D gene: TRBD2; J gene: TRBJ2-1; clone size: NA; V gene: TRBV11-2; CDR3 protein: CASVLAGTLSSYNEQFF; CDR3 DNA: TGTGCCAGCGTATTAGCGGGAACTTTAAGCTCCTACAATGAGCAGTTCTTC
D gene: TRBD2; J gene: TRBJ2-7; clone size: few; V gene: TRBV7-3; CDR3 protein: CASSLTLAGGYEQYF; CDR3 DNA: TGTGCCAGCAGCTTAACACTAGCGGGGGGCTACGAGCAGTACTTC
D gene: TRBD1; J gene: TRBJ2-5; clone size: NA; V gene: TRBV5-4; CDR3 protein: CASSPERQGSETQYF; CDR3 DNA: TGTGCCAGCAGCCCAGAGAGACAGGGATCAGAGACCCAGTACTTC
D gene: NA; J gene: TRBJ1-2; clone size: NA; V gene: TRBV19; CDR3 protein: CASNTGSEGGYTF; CDR3 DNA: TGTGCCAGTAATACCGGGAGTGAGGGTGGCTACACCTTC
D gene: TRBD1; J gene: TRBJ1-1; clone size: NA; V gene: TRBV29-1; CDR3 protein: CSVERGTGEKAFF; CDR3 DNA: TGCAGCGTTGAAAGAGGGACAGGGGAGAAAGCTTTCTTT
D gene: NA; J gene: TRBJ2-5; clone size: NA; V gene: TRBV29-1; CDR3 protein: CSVPYRQGETQYF; CDR3 DNA: TGCAGCGTTCCTTACAGGCAGGGGGAGACCCAGTACTTC
D gene: TRBD2; J gene: TRBJ2-3; clone size: NA; V gene: TRBV11-2; CDR3 protein: CASSSAGSTDTQYF; CDR3 DNA: TGTGCCAGCAGCTCAGCGGGAAGCACAGATACGCAGTATTTT
D gene: TRBD2; J gene: TRBJ2-3; clone size: NA; V gene: TRBV4-1; CDR3 protein: CASSLTTSGHSTDTQYF; CDR3 DNA: TGCGCCAGCAGCCTAACGACTAGCGGGCACAGCACAGATACGCAGTATTTT
D gene: NA; J gene: TRBJ2-3; clone size: NA; V gene: TRBV9; CDR3 protein: CASSVTGSDTQYF; CDR3 DNA: TGTGCCAGCAGCGTAACAGGGTCAGATACGCAGTATTTT
D gene: NA; J gene: TRBJ2-1; clone size: few; V gene: TRBV19; CDR3 protein: CASSIPSGVYNEQFF; CDR3 DNA: TGTGCCAGTAGTATACCGTCAGGGGTATACAATGAGCAGTTCTTC
D gene: NA; J gene: TRBJ2-1; clone size: NA; V gene: TRBV18; CDR3 protein: CASSPAGDEQFF; CDR3 DNA: TGTGCCAGCTCCCCGGCGGGCGATGAGCAGTTCTTC
D gene: NA; J gene: TRBJ1-5; clone size: few; V gene: TRBV12-5; CDR3 protein: CASGLRTPLAGNQPQHF; CDR3 DNA: TGTGCTAGTGGTCTTCGGACACCCCTGGCCGGGAATCAGCCCCAGCATTTT
D gene: TRBD2; J gene: TRBJ2-3; clone size: few; V gene: TRBV2; CDR3 protein: CASSGGASGSTDTQYF; CDR3 DNA: TGTGCCAGCAGCGGAGGGGCTAGCGGGAGCACAGATACGCAGTATTTT
D gene: NA; J gene: TRBJ1-2; clone size: NA; V gene: TRBV12-5; CDR3 protein: CASGLLSNYGYTF; CDR3 DNA: TGTGCTAGTGGTTTGCTGTCTAACTATGGCTACACCTTC
D gene: NA; J gene: TRBJ1-1; clone size: NA; V gene: TRBV11-2; CDR3 protein: CASSLGPGLGEAFF; CDR3 DNA: TGTGCCAGCAGCTTAGGCCCCGGACTGGGAGAAGCTTTCTTT
D gene: NA; J gene: TRBJ2-5; clone size: few; V gene: TRBV4-1; CDR3 protein: CASSHSMRGQETQYF; CDR3 DNA: TGCGCCAGCAGCCATAGTATGCGGGGACAAGAGACCCAGTACTTC
D gene: NA; J gene: TRBJ2-2; clone size: NA; V gene: TRBV5-1; CDR3 protein: CASTYRTPLGPSGTGELFF; CDR3 DNA: TGCGCCAGCACCTACCGTACCCCCCTGGGGCCGTCTGGCACCGGGGAGCTGTTTTTT
D gene: TRBD2; J gene: TRBJ2-3; clone size: NA; V gene: TRBV7-9; CDR3 protein: CASSAELVAGATDTQYF; CDR3 DNA: TGTGCCAGCAGCGCCGAACTAGTAGCGGGGGCCACAGATACGCAGTATTTT
D gene: NA; J gene: TRBJ1-2; clone size: NA; V gene: TRBV14; CDR3 protein: CASSQGASGYTF; CDR3 DNA: TGTGCCAGCAGCCAAGGGGCCTCTGGCTACACCTTC
D gene: NA; J gene: TRBJ2-3; clone size: few; V gene: TRBV5-1; CDR3 protein: CASSPGSEASTDTQYF; CDR3 DNA: TGCGCCAGCAGCCCGGGATCAGAAGCTAGCACAGATACGCAGTATTTT
D gene: NA; J gene: TRBJ2-7; clone size: many; V gene: TRBV2; CDR3 protein: CASQTGDGLYEQYF; CDR3 DNA: TGTGCCAGCCAGACGGGGGACGGATTATACGAGCAGTACTTC
D gene: TRBD1; J gene: TRBJ2-1; clone size: many; V gene: TRBV28; CDR3 protein: CASSPVDRDYNEQFF; CDR3 DNA: TGTGCCAGCAGTCCCGTGGACAGGGATTACAATGAGCAGTTCTTC
D gene: NA; J gene: TRBJ1-2; clone size: NA; V gene: TRBV4-2; CDR3 protein: CASSQGLSGYTF; CDR3 DNA: TGTGCCAGCAGCCAAGGGCTCTCCGGCTACACCTTC
D gene: TRBD2; J gene: TRBJ2-4; clone size: few; V gene: TRBV4-3; CDR3 protein: CASSQDPVGGKNIQYF; CDR3 DNA: TGCGCCAGCAGCCAAGACCCCGTGGGGGGGAAAAACATTCAGTACTTC
D gene: TRBD1; J gene: TRBJ2-2; clone size: NA; V gene: TRBV28; CDR3 protein: CASGGTGAAGELFF; CDR3 DNA: TGTGCCAGCGGGGGGACAGGGGCGGCCGGGGAGCTGTTTTTT
D gene: NA; J gene: TRBJ2-1; clone size: few; V gene: TRBV6-1; CDR3 protein: CASRARTVYNEQFF; CDR3 DNA: TGTGCCAGCAGAGCGAGGACAGTTTACAATGAGCAGTTCTTC
D gene: NA; J gene: TRBJ2-2; clone size: NA; V gene: TRBV2; CDR3 protein: CASTQKGGTGELFF; CDR3 DNA: TGTGCCAGCACTCAAAAAGGGGGAACCGGGGAGCTGTTTTTT
D gene: NA; J gene: TRBJ2-5; clone size: NA; V gene: TRBV7-3; CDR3 protein: CASSFGIFPGVETQYF; CDR3 DNA: TGTGCCAGCAGCTTCGGTATTTTTCCGGGGGTGGAGACCCAGTACTTC
D gene: TRBD1; J gene: TRBJ2-2; clone size: NA; V gene: TRBV7-8; CDR3 protein: CASSLMGQGTGELFF; CDR3 DNA: TGTGCCAGCAGCTTAATGGGACAGGGGACCGGGGAGCTGTTTTTT
D gene: TRBD2; J gene: TRBJ2-4; clone size: NA; V gene: TRBV29-1; CDR3 protein: CSVFGGGENIQYF; CDR3 DNA: TGCAGCGTATTCGGGGGAGGGGAAAACATTCAGTACTTC
D gene: TRBD1; J gene: TRBJ2-3; clone size: NA; V gene: TRBV28; CDR3 protein: CASSTGTGGKDTQYF; CDR3 DNA: TGTGCCAGCAGTACCGGGACAGGGGGGAAAGATACGCAGTATTTT
D gene: NA; J gene: TRBJ2-6; clone size: few; V gene: TRBV12-5; CDR3 protein: CASGSGFPGGANVLTF; CDR3 DNA: TGTGCTAGTGGTTCAGGGTTTCCTGGTGGGGCCAACGTCCTGACTTTC
D gene: NA; J gene: TRBJ1-1; clone size: few; V gene: TRBV5-1; CDR3 protein: CASSLATDGTEAFF; CDR3 DNA: TGCGCCAGCAGCTTGGCCACAGATGGCACTGAAGCTTTCTTT
D gene: TRBD1; J gene: TRBJ2-1; clone size: NA; V gene: TRBV28; CDR3 protein: CASSLGSGGRNEQFF; CDR3 DNA: TGTGCCAGCAGTTTAGGTTCAGGGGGAAGGAATGAGCAGTTCTTC
D gene: TRBD1; J gene: TRBJ1-5; clone size: NA; V gene: TRBV19; CDR3 protein: CASKSTGGWQPQHF; CDR3 DNA: TGTGCCAGTAAGTCGACAGGGGGCTGGCAGCCCCAGCATTTT
D gene: NA; J gene: TRBJ2-1; clone size: NA; V gene: TRBV7-6; CDR3 protein: CASSSGLYNEQFF; CDR3 DNA: TGTGCCAGCAGCTCGGGACTCTACAATGAGCAGTTCTTC